These 15 T cell receptor beta chains were sequenced from one sample in a study of OX40 agonist ivuxolimab in advanced cancers. The data were produced by immunoSEQ multiplex PCR, yet TCRdb's version contains in-frame clones alone and is incomplete. The repertoire holds 15,000 to 20,000 clones, with 86% as singletons. This sample comprised CD4+ or CD8+ T cells sorted from blood, obtained in a trial of the OX40 agonist ivuxolimab. Every receptor here comes from an adult with an advanced solid tumor such as melanoma, head and neck, liver or kidney cancer.

The chain joins TRBV9 to TRBJ2-2; tentatively, D is TRBD2 (5 bases). The CDR3 covers 16 residues. Germline loops: CDR1 SGDLS, CDR2 YYNGEE. V was pared by 0 bases and J by 4 bases, with 13 bases between. This chain's CDR3 is CASSVERGWATGELFF. The DNA for the CDR3 is TGTGCCAGCAGCGTAGAACGGGGATGGGCCACCGGGGAGCTGTTTTTT.

This chain links TRBV15 with TRBJ1-5, with a tentative D call TRBD1 (5 bases). The CDR3 runs to 17 residues. Trimming stripped 0 bases from V and 7 bases from J, with 19 bases between. Per the germline V gene, CDR1 is LNHNV and CDR2 is YYDKDF (reference sequence). Here the CDR3 reads CATSRDPGGWEGQPQHF. CDR3 nucleotide sequence: TGTGCCACCAGCAGAGATCCTGGGGGTTGGGAGGGGCAGCCCCAGCATTTT.

This chain links TRBV19 with TRBJ2-2; the match to TRBD2 covers 7 bases. V was clipped by 3 bases and J by 3 bases; unmatched bases: 7. CDR3 size: 16 residues. Germline CDR1 reads LNHDA; CDR2 reads SQIVND (reference sequence). CDR3 region: CASSIDWGRDTGELFF. Here the CDR3 DNA reads TGTGCCAGTAGTATTGATTGGGGGAGGGACACCGGGGAGCTGTTTTTT.

The chain's CDR3 is CASSSGPGANVLTF. CDR3 nucleotides: TGCGCCAGCAGCTCGGGTCCTGGGGCCAACGTCCTGACTTTC. The chain combines TRBV5-1 with TRBJ2-6; D is unclear. The CDR3 sequence is 14 residues long. Germline values: CDR1 SGHRS, CDR2 YFSETQ. V shed 3 bases and J shed 2 bases, with 6 bases lying between them.

The rearrangement links TRBV19 to TRBJ2-2, with D possibly matching TRBD1 (6 bases). V lost 7 bases and J lost 2, with 17 bases in between. Germline V lookup: CDR1 LNHDA, CDR2 SQIVND (reference sequence). The CDR3 runs to 16 residues. CDR3 sequence reads: CASNPRGSANTGELFF. DNA for the CDR3: TGTGCCAGTAACCCGAGGGGGTCTGCTAACACCGGGGAGCTGTTTTTT.

This sequence joins TRBV6-6 and TRBJ1-2; D unclear. Germline assignment: CDR1 MNHNY and CDR2 SVGAGI (reference sequence). The CDR3 length is 12 residues. Trimming pared 3 bases from V and 6 bases from J, leaving 8 bases between. CDR3 sequence (DNA): TGTGCCAGCAGTTATCAGTCTGATGGCTACACCTTC. Its protein product is CASSYQSDGYTF.

This rearrangement joins TRBV10-3 to TRBJ2-5, with 7 bases identical to TRBD1. The CDR3 extends over 16 amino acids. CDR1 is ENHRY and CDR2 is SYGVKD in the germline V gene. With 6 bases clipped from V and 1 base from J, the junction kept 11 bases outside the gene matches. The CDR3 DNA follows: TGTGCCATCAGCAAAGGGACAGAACCTATCCAAGAGACCCAGTACTTC. Its protein is CAISKGTEPIQETQYF.

The V and J genes are TRBV30 and TRBJ1-2, with 7 bases fitting TRBD1. The CDR3 is made up of 13 amino acids. J was trimmed by 3 bases and V by 2 bases; bases with no gene match: 3. Germline CDR1 is GTSNPN and CDR2 is SVGIG (reference sequence). Here the CDR3 DNA reads TGTGCCTGGAGTCACAGGGGCTACTATGGCTACACCTTC. It yields the protein CAWSHRGYYGYTF.

The chain is built from TRBV11-1 and TRBJ1-2, with D hard to call. Trimming took 5 bases from V and 5 from J, leaving 12 bases between them. The CDR3 spans 13 residues. Germline-derived CDR1 and CDR2 are SGHAT and FQDESV (reference sequence). The CDR3 sequence: CASSPPDPYGYTF. In nucleotides, the CDR3 is TGTGCCAGCAGCCCCCCGGATCCTTATGGCTACACCTTC.

The V call is TRBV7-9, the J call TRBJ2-7, with TRBD2 identical over 15 bases. CDR3 length equals 17 residues. V lost 7 bases and J lost 2; bases outside the gene matches: 9. In germline, CDR1 is SEHNR, CDR2 FQNEAQ (reference sequence). The CDR3 loop reads CASKGGTSGGPTYEQYF. The CDR3, as DNA: TGTGCCAGCAAAGGAGGGACTAGCGGGGGGCCGACCTACGAGCAGTACTTC.

By frequency in the sample, this clone is medium-sized. The chain has TRBV19 and TRBJ1-1; 7 bases are shared with TRBD1. Germline CDR1 reads LNHDA; CDR2 reads SQIVND (reference sequence). The CDR3 sequence is 19 residues long. J was trimmed by 4 bases and V by 3 bases; bases with no gene match: 20. CDR3 protein: CASSMLGLGQAKRGTEAFF. DNA for the CDR3: TGTGCCAGTAGTATGCTTGGTCTCGGACAGGCCAAACGAGGCACTGAAGCTTTCTTT.

The rearrangement joins TRBV12-1 to TRBJ1-5; the D call TRBD1 from the table was never checked on the DNA. TRBV12-1 is designated a pseudogene. This CDR3 region has 16 residues. The CDR3 is CASSDPGTGGNQPQHF. CDR3 bases: TGTGCCAGCAGCGACCCCGGGACAGGGGGCAATCAGCCCCAGCATTTT.

This clone has only one observation. Here the CDR3 reads CASTEWGDGYTF. As DNA, the CDR3 is TGTGCCAGCACTGAGTGGGGGGATGGCTACACCTTC. The chain links TRBV6-1 to TRBJ1-2; TRBD1 is a possible D gene (5 bases). CDR3 length: 12 residues. Trimming left V 7 bases short and J 6 bases short, with 12 bases between. From germline, CDR1 is MNHNS and CDR2 SASEGT.

The CDR3 protein is CASSPNGNTEAFF. The CDR3, as DNA: TGTGCCAGCTCCCCAAACGGGAACACTGAAGCTTTCTTT. The genes are TRBV18 and TRBJ1-1; D remains unclear. The CDR3 spans 13 residues. The germline CDR1 and CDR2 sequences are KGHSH and LQKENI. With 6 bases removed from V and 1 base from J, the gap between germline ends came to 9 bases.

The CDR3 nucleotides are TGTGCCAGCAGCCCACCCCGGTCCCACACCGGGGAGCTGTTTTTT. Its translation: CASSPPRSHTGELFF. The chain carries TRBV7-9 and TRBJ2-2; D not resolved. This CDR3 comprises 15 residues. V was trimmed by 5 bases and J by 3 bases, leaving 13 bases between them. CDR1 is SEHNR and CDR2 is FQNEAQ in the germline V gene (reference sequence).